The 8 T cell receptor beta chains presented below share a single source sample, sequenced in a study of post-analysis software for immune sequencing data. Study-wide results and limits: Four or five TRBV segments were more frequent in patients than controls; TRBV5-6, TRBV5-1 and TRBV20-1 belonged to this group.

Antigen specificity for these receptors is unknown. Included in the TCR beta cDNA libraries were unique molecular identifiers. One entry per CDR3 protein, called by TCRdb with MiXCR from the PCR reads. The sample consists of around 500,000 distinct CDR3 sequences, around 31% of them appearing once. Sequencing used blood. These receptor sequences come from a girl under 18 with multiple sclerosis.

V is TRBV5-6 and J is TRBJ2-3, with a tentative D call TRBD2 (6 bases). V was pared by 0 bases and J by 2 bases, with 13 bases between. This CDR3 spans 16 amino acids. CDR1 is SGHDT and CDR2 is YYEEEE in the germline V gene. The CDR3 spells CASSLVVSGDTDTQYF. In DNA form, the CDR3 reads TGTGCCAGCAGCTTGGTCGTTAGCGGAGACACAGATACGCAGTATTTT.

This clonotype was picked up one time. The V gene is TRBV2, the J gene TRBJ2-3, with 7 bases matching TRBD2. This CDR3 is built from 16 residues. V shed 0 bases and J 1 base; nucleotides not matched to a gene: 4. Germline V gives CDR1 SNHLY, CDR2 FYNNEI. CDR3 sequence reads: CASSEAASGRTDTQYF. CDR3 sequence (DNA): TGTGCCAGCAGTGAAGCGGCTAGCGGACGCACAGATACGCAGTATTTT. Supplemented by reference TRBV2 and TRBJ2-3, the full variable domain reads EPEVTQTPSHQVTQMGQEVILRCVPISNHLYFYWYRQILGQKVEFLVSFYNNEISEKSEIFDDQFSVERPDGSNFTLKIRSTKLEDSAMYFCASSEAASGRTDTQYFGPGTRLTVL.

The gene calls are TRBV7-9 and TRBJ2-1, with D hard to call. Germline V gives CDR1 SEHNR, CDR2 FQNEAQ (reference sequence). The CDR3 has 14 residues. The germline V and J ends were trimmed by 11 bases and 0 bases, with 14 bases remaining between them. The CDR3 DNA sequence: TGTGCCCAAAATTGGGCCAGCTCCTACAATGAGCAGTTCTTC. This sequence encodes CAQNWASSYNEQFF.

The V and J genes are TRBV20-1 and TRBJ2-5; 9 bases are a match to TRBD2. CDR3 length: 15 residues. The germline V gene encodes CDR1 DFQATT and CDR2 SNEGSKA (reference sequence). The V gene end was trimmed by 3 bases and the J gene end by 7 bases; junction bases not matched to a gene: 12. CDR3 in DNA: TGCAGTGCTAGGGGTTCTGCGGGGGGGCCCGGGACCCAGTACTTC. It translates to CSARGSAGGPGTQYF.

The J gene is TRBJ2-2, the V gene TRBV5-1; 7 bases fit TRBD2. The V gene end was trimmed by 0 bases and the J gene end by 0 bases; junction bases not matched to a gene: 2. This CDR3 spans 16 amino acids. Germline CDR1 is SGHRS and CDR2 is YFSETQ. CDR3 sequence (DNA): TGCGCCAGCAGCTTGGCGGGGGGTTCGAACACCGGGGAGCTGTTTTTT. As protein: CASSLAGGSNTGELFF.

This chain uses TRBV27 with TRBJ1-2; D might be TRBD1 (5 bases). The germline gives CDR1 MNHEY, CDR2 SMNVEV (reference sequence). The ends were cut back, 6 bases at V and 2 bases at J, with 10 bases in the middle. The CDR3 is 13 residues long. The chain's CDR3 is CASSHQGNYGYTF. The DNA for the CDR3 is TGTGCCAGCAGCCATCAGGGAAACTATGGCTACACCTTC.

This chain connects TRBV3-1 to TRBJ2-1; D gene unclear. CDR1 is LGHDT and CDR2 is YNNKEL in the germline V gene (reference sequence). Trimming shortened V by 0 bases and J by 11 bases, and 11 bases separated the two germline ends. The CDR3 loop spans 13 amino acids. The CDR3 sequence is CASSQDQTWQQFF. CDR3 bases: TGTGCCAGCAGCCAAGACCAAACTTGGCAGCAGTTCTTC.

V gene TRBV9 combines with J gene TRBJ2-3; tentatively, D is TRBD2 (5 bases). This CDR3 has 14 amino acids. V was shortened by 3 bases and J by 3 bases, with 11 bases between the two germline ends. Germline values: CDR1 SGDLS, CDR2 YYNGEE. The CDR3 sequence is CASSAAPGTDTQYF. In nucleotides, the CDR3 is TGTGCCAGCAGCGCCGCCCCGGGGACAGATACGCAGTATTTT. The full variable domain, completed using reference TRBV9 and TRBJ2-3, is DSGVTQTPKHLITATGQRVTLRCSPRSGDLSVYWYQQSLDQGLQFLIQYYNGEERAKGNILERFSAQQFPDLHSELNLSSLELGDSALYFCASSAAPGTDTQYFGPGTRLTVL.